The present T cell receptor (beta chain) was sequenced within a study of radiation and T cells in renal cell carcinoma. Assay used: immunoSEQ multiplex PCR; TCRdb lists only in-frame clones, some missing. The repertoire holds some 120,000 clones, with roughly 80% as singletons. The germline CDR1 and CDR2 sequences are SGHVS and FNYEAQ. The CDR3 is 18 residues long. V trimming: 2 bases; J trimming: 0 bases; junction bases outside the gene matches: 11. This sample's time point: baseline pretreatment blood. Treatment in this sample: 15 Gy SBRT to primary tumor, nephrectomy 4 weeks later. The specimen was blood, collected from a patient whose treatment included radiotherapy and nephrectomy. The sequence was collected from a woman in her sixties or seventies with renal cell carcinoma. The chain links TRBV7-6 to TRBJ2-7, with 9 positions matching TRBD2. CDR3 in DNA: TGTGCCAGCAGCTTAATAAGTCCTAGGACTAGCGTCTCCTACGAGCAGTACTTC. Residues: CASSLISPRTSVSYEQYF.